The rows below give T cell receptor beta chains drawn from one sample of a study of CD8+ T cells in alopecia areata. The method was immunoSEQ multiplex PCR; TCRdb's version includes in-frame clones alone and lacks a portion of them. The sample shows 95,000 to 110,000 clones, around 60% of them seen only once. Material: CD4+ T cells sorted from blood. All receptors come from a human donor in good health. CDR3s include the opening cysteine and the closing phenylalanine or tryptophan. D genes are given only for firm matches. For some rows the clone size is stated as once, few or many, or as a class when expanded; others skip it.

D	size	J	V	CDR3	DNA
TRBD1	medium-sized	TRBJ1-2	TRBV6-6	CASSYGTPTGAYGYTF	TGTGCCAGCAGTTACGGGACCCCGACAGGGGCCTATGGCTACACCTTC
.	.	TRBJ2-7	TRBV28	CASSSGSDYEQYF	TGTGCCAGCAGTTCTGGGTCCGACTACGAGCAGTACTTC
TRBD1	.	TRBJ2-2	TRBV10-3	CAISPGQGRTGELFF	TGTGCCATCAGTCCCGGACAGGGCCGCACCGGGGAGCTGTTTTTT
TRBD1	.	TRBJ1-1	TRBV9	CASSHRGHTEAFF	TGTGCCAGCTCGCACAGGGGGCACACTGAAGCTTTCTTT
.	.	TRBJ1-2	TRBV7-2	CASSIQGYKGYTF	TGTGCCAGCAGCATTCAGGGATACAAAGGCTACACCTTC
.	.	TRBJ2-5	TRBV7-2	CASSRDFPETQYF	TGTGCCAGCAGCCGGGACTTCCCCGAGACCCAGTACTTC
TRBD1	.	TRBJ2-5	TRBV4-2	CASSQWGPGTGQETQYF	TGTGCCAGCAGCCAATGGGGCCCCGGGACAGGGCAAGAGACCCAGTACTTC
.	.	TRBJ2-3	TRBV29-1	CSVAGRYTDTQYF	TGCAGCGTTGCGGGCAGATACACAGATACGCAGTATTTT
.	few	TRBJ1-1	TRBV7-9	CASNLNTEAFF	TGTGCCAGCAACCTAAACACTGAAGCTTTCTTT
TRBD1	.	TRBJ1-5	TRBV2	CASSDFGTGKDQPQHF	TGTGCCAGCAGTGATTTCGGGACAGGGAAAGATCAGCCCCAGCATTTT
.	.	TRBJ2-5	TRBV7-2	CASSPRLGETQYF	TGTGCCAGCAGTCCAAGACTGGGAGAGACCCAGTACTTC
.	.	TRBJ1-6	TRBV7-3	CASSFEGWYNSPLHF	TGTGCCAGCAGCTTTGAAGGGTGGTATAATTCACCCCTCCACTTT
.	.	TRBJ1-3	TRBV7-8	CASSSRGSPVSGNTIYF	TGTGCCAGCAGCTCAAGGGGGTCCCCCGTCTCTGGAAACACCATATATTTT
TRBD1	.	TRBJ1-5	TRBV6-5	CASIDRGYSNQPQHF	TGTGCCAGCATCGACAGGGGCTATAGCAATCAGCCCCAGCATTTT
TRBD2	.	TRBJ2-7	TRBV6-5	CASSSGLAGSYEQYF	TGTGCCAGCAGTTCTGGACTAGCGGGGTCCTACGAGCAGTACTTC
.	.	TRBJ2-7	TRBV6-5	CASRTGPRDYEQYF	TGTGCCAGCAGAACCGGGCCAAGGGATTACGAGCAGTACTTC
TRBD1	few	TRBJ2-2	TRBV7-2	CASSLVGTGGTGELFF	TGTGCCAGCAGCTTAGTAGGGACAGGGGGCACCGGGGAGCTGTTTTTT
TRBD1	.	TRBJ2-7	TRBV6-5	CASSRDRAYEQYF	TGTGCCAGCAGCCGGGACAGGGCGTACGAGCAGTACTTC
TRBD1	.	TRBJ1-1	TRBV14	CASSPLTGGNTEAFF	TGTGCCAGCAGCCCCTTGACAGGGGGGAACACTGAAGCTTTCTTT
.	.	TRBJ1-4	TRBV20-1	CISPVNEKLFF	TGCATATCCCCGGTTAATGAAAAACTGTTTTTT
TRBD1	few	TRBJ2-3	TRBV29-1	CSGRADRADTQYF	TGCAGCGGGCGGGCTGACAGGGCCGATACGCAGTATTTT
.	.	TRBJ1-1	TRBV4-3	CASSQSGNTEAFF	TGCGCCAGCAGCCAATCGGGGAACACTGAAGCTTTCTTT
.	few	TRBJ2-7	TRBV30	CAWSVMTGGPYEQYF	TGTGCCTGGAGTGTGATGACAGGCGGACCCTACGAGCAGTACTTC
TRBD2	many	TRBJ2-1	TRBV5-1	CASSVAGGPGNEQFF	TGCGCCAGCAGCGTAGCGGGGGGGCCAGGGAATGAGCAGTTCTTC
TRBD2	.	TRBJ2-1	TRBV7-2	CASSLSGGQYNEQFF	TGTGCCAGCAGCCTTAGCGGGGGGCAATACAATGAGCAGTTCTTC
TRBD2	.	TRBJ2-3	TRBV5-4	CASSLGDSGGSPQYF	TGTGCCAGCAGCCTGGGGGATAGCGGGGGGTCCCCGCAGTATTTT
.	few	TRBJ1-2	TRBV23-1	CASSQSGRGQGYTF	TGCGCCAGCAGTCAATCCGGCAGGGGCCAGGGCTACACCTTC
TRBD2	.	TRBJ2-7	TRBV25-1	CASIGGGSPYEQYF	TGTGCCAGCATCGGCGGGGGAAGTCCCTACGAGCAGTACTTC
.	.	TRBJ2-5	TRBV29-1	CSAGLPQETQYF	TGCAGCGCGGGACTGCCCCAAGAGACCCAGTACTTC
.	few	TRBJ2-7	TRBV6-6	CASGDAVSSYEQYF	TGTGCCAGCGGGGACGCAGTGAGCTCCTACGAGCAGTACTTC
TRBD1	.	TRBJ1-5	TRBV5-1	CASSLGGGDLMGQPQHF	TGCGCCAGCAGCCTCGGAGGGGGCGATCTGATGGGTCAGCCCCAGCATTTT
.	once	TRBJ2-5	TRBV29-1	CSVGGRDVQETQYF	TGCAGCGTTGGAGGCAGGGATGTCCAAGAGACCCAGTACTTC
.	.	TRBJ1-5	TRBV2	CASSENRVSSNQPQHF	TGTGCCAGCAGTGAGAACAGGGTTTCGTCCAATCAGCCCCAGCATTTT
.	.	TRBJ2-2	TRBV5-1	CASSLMVGTGELFF	TGCGCCAGCAGCTTAATGGTCGGCACCGGGGAGCTGTTTTTT
.	once	TRBJ2-6	TRBV5-1	CASSLPGSGANVLTF	TGCGCCAGCAGCTTGCCGGGCTCTGGGGCCAACGTCCTGACTTTC
.	.	TRBJ1-6	TRBV5-1	CASSLDGGRNSPLHF	TGCGCCAGCAGCTTGGATGGGGGGAGGAATTCACCCCTCCACTTT
.	.	TRBJ1-4	TRBV2	CASSRQQVNEKLFF	TGTGCCAGCAGCCGACAGCAAGTTAATGAAAAACTGTTTTTT
.	few	TRBJ2-7	TRBV27	CASSLYRGYEQYF	TGTGCCAGCAGTTTATATCGGGGCTACGAGCAGTACTTC
TRBD1	.	TRBJ2-1	TRBV6-5	CASSYSTGEREQFF	TGTGCCAGCAGTTACTCGACAGGGGAGCGTGAGCAGTTCTTC
.	.	TRBJ2-4	TRBV4-2	CASSQARENIQYF	TGTGCCAGCAGCCAAGCCAGGGAAAACATTCAGTACTTC
.	.	TRBJ2-7	TRBV6-1	CASSENQDSRPYEQYF	TGTGCCAGCAGTGAAAACCAGGACAGTCGGCCCTACGAGCAGTACTTC
TRBD1	.	TRBJ1-4	TRBV11-2	CASSRDRNEKLFF	TGTGCCAGCAGCAGGGACAGAAATGAAAAACTGTTTTTT
.	few	TRBJ2-6	TRBV5-6	CASSLGGPYLSGANVLTF	TGTGCCAGCAGCTTGGGGGGGCCTTACCTCTCTGGGGCCAACGTCCTGACTTTC
.	.	TRBJ1-2	TRBV30	CAWTGAGRRRTF	TGTGCCTGGACAGGGGCAGGGCGCCGAAGGACGTTC
.	.	TRBJ2-5	TRBV30	CAWSWAETQYF	TGTGCCTGGTCTTGGGCAGAGACCCAGTACTTC
TRBD2	.	TRBJ2-1	TRBV5-6	CASSLERGVDNEQFF	TGTGCCAGCAGCTTGGAGCGGGGGGTTGACAATGAGCAGTTCTTC
.	.	TRBJ1-6	TRBV4-1	CASSHLGGRISPLHF	TGCGCCAGCAGCCACCTAGGGGGTCGGATTTCACCCCTCCACTTT
.	.	TRBJ1-5	TRBV10-3	CAISRRFGSNQPQHF	TGTGCCATCAGTAGGAGGTTTGGCAGCAATCAGCCCCAGCATTTT
.	once	TRBJ1-1	TRBV7-9	CASSVDRTEAFF	TGTGCCAGCAGCGTCGACAGGACTGAAGCTTTCTTT
.	once	TRBJ1-6	TRBV2	CASSVGLRSPLHF	TGTGCCAGCAGTGTCGGACTGCGTTCACCCCTCCACTTT
.	.	TRBJ1-2	TRBV10-2	CAIRSLMSKGYTF	TGCGCCATCCGAAGCTTGATGAGCAAGGGCTACACCTTC
.	.	TRBJ2-2	TRBV4-3	CASSQMYIPNTGELFF	TGCGCCAGCAGCCAAATGTATATTCCGAACACCGGGGAGCTGTTTTTT
.	.	TRBJ2-2	TRBV25-1	CASSEGRGRTNTGELFF	TGTGCCAGCAGTGAGGGGAGGGGGCGTACGAACACCGGGGAGCTGTTTTTT